The source of this TCR beta chain is a study of cytomegalovirus exposure and HLA in healthy donors. Across the study: T cells numbering around 180 million yielded some 100 million unique TCR beta sequences in an earlier analysis.

V lost 5 bases to trimming and J lost 1 base, with 17 bases between them. The CDR3 is 16 residues long. Germline V gene lookup returns CDR1 SEHNR and CDR2 FQNEAQ (reference sequence). 13 Jbeta primers and 60 Vbeta primers were used for the PCR. Using immunoSEQ multiplex PCR, the repertoire was profiled, and TCRdb retains in-frame clones only, with some absent. The data hold about 270,000 clones, with 65% to 85% observed a single time. Sequences were obtained from PBMCs. This receptor was identified in a female donor in good health and CMV-seronegative. The genes are TRBV7-9 and TRBJ1-1, with TRBD1 as a possible D gene (6 bases). CDR3 bases: TGTGCCAGCAGCCGTTTAGGGGGTCAGGGGAACACTGAAGCTTTCTTT. It codes for CASSRLGGQGNTEAFF.